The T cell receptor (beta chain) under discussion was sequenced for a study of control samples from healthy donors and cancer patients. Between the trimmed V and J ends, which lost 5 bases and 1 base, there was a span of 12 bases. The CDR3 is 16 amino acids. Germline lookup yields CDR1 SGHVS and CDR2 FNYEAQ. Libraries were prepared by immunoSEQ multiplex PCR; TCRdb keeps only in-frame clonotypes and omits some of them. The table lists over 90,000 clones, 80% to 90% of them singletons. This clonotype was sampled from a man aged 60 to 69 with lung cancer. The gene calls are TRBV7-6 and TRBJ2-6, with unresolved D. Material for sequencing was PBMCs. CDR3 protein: CASSAGRPSGANVLTF. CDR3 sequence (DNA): TGTGCCAGCAGCGCCGGACGGCCATCTGGGGCCAACGTCCTGACTTTC.